This TCR beta chain appears in the sequencing data of a study of blood T cell repertoires in COVID-19. Study information: PBMCs, B-cell-depleted T cells, or T cells were the source of the cDNA or gDNA that made up the material.

How the authors handled the data: Researchers report that nucleated cell counts were estimated from reference gene primer amplification. Profiled with immunoSEQ multiplex PCR; TCRdb holds only in-frame clones, not every one. The DNA gave D and trimming, while V, J and clone size come from that table. The profile shows approximately 220,000 clones, 70% to 90% of them singletons. Trimming removed 0 bases at V and 4 bases at J, with 12 bases between. The CDR3 spans 15 residues. The germline V gene has CDR1 LGHNA and CDR2 YSLEER. This clonotype was sampled from a woman aged 45-60 years with acute or convalescent COVID-19. The source material was peripheral blood. The V call is TRBV4-3, the J call TRBJ1-1; D unresolved. The CDR3 DNA reads TGCGCCAGCAGCCAAGATCCGGCCCCTAGCACTGAAGCTTTCTTT. It specifies CASSQDPAPSTEAFF.